This T cell receptor beta chain originates from a study of T cell responses to AZD1222 COVID-19 vaccine. The method was immunoSEQ multiplex PCR; TCRdb's version includes in-frame clones alone and lacks a portion of them. The sample lists roughly 180,000 clones, 91% seen once, with about 1.8% in the top ten. CDR1 is KGHSH, CDR2 LQKENI, per germline. V was cut by 3 bases and J by 2 bases, with 10 bases left in between. This CDR3 is 14 amino acids long. Details on this clone: Its antigen is currently unknown.

Study observations and caveats: The repertoires were collected only after the peak T cell response. Spike-wide coverage was observed for vaccine-associated CD4 TCRs, with dominant responses at 160-218 and 743-854.

The chain carries TRBV18 and TRBJ1-2; D is ambiguous. This TCR was sampled from an adult who received the AZD1222 COVID-19 vaccine. Sequences were derived from peripheral blood, sampled 28 days after the second AZD1222 dose. The CDR3 reads CASSPVKGNYGYTF. For the CDR3, the DNA is TGTGCCAGCTCACCGGTAAAAGGAAACTATGGCTACACCTTC.